The present TCR beta chain was sequenced within a study of blood T cell repertoires in COVID-19 (TCRdb year 2020). In the study overall: The collaborator samples originated in the United States, Italy and Spain and spanned the acute and convalescent phases of COVID-19. The prospective study material was composed of cDNA or gDNA derived from T cells, B-cell-depleted T cells, or PBMCs. The dataset comprised deeply sampled blood TCRbeta repertoires from subjects exposed to, actively infected with, or recovered from COVID-19. A freely available public database, intended as a resource for researchers studying the immune response to SARS-CoV-2, is where the repertoires were released. The samples were drawn from the first 160 participants of the ongoing ImmuneRACE study and from 950 to 1,500 subjects provided by 6 global collaborators. The sample metadata nearly always contained a de-identified subject ID, COVID-19 status, age in years and sex. Where available, HLA class I and class II types were obtained from metadata supplied by the sample provider rather than from assay-based typing. The paper as a whole reports these results and caveats: The amount of clinical and demographic metadata varied by source and participant and was provided uncurated.

Enrolling through a virtual design, the prospective study's participants ranged in age from roughly 18 to 89 years and lived across 24 United States geographic areas. Cohort assignment in the prospective study relied on participant-reported clinical history from a screening survey and a study questionnaire. In the prospective study, mobile phlebotomists collected whole blood, serum and a nasopharyngeal or oropharyngeal swab from each participant. Additional blood draws and questionnaires over a 2-month period could optionally be provided by prospective study participants. Blood samples from the prospective study were shipped frozen or at room temperature prior to DNA extraction. TCRbeta CDR3 regions were amplified from genomic DNA using the immunoSEQ Assay, a bias-controlled multiplex PCR. On the authors' methods: The number of nucleated cells in each sample was estimated by amplification of reference gene primers within the assay. To quantify the absolute abundance of each unique TCRbeta CDR3 rearrangement, sequence reads were collapsed and filtered. For each sample, productive Simpson clonality was calculated by taking the square root of Simpson's diversity index across productive rearrangements. Drawn from immuneACCESS, this table holds only the in-frame rearrangements with V and J called that TCRdb kept. Clones are partly lost; checked studies trace under half to an unresolved V gene and leave the rest unexplained. V and J calls plus clone size are reproduced from that table; the DNA served to infer D and trimming. The sample includes 130,000 or so clones, with 80% to 90% observed a single time. The biggest ten clones account for 2% to 3% of the sample.

V lost 9 bases and J lost 10 bases, and the count of bases not matched to a germline gene is 10. Reading the germline V gene (reference sequence) gives CDR1 LGHDT and CDR2 YNNKEL. Including cysteine and phenylalanine, the CDR3 has 13 amino acids. The DNA shown is the 39-base CDR3, in frame from base 1. Remarks on this clone: Its antigen remains undetermined. Within one base of it there is no much larger clone, and no base qualities were kept.

Sequencing was performed on PBMCs or T cells enriched from blood (not recorded which). The TCR comes from a man aged 35-49 years with acute COVID-19. The chain couples TRBV3-1 (or the pseudogene TRBV3-2) to TRBJ2-1, with TRBD1 identical over 9 junction bases. The DNA sequence reads TGTGCCAGTATGCGACAGGGGGTAAACGAGCAGTTCTTC. It is translated as CASMRQGVNEQFF.